This T cell receptor beta chain was retrieved from a study of breast tumors, draining lymph nodes, adjacent tissues. The lymph nodes were axillary draining lymph nodes from breast cancer patients. This clonotype was observed many times. TCRdb re-called the multiplex PCR reads through MiXCR, storing one row per CDR3 protein. Seen here are some 97,000 distinct CDR3 sequences, less than 25% observed once, and the top ten hold more than 0.9%. Germline trimming cut 4 bases from V and 4 bases from J; bases unmatched to any gene: 10. The V gene's germline CDR1 is SGHRS and CDR2 YFSETQ. The CDR3 extends over 16 amino acids.

The clonotype comes from a female donor with breast cancer. Some clones in this sample may be carry-over from other donors' samples. Sample: axillary lymph node tissue. This chain links TRBV5-1 with TRBJ2-7; 11 bases match TRBD2. The CDR3 reads CASSPGSGRVGYEQYF. The CDR3 DNA reads as TGCGCCAGCAGCCCTGGTAGCGGGAGGGTCGGGTACGAGCAGTACTTC. The variable domain in full, completed from reference TRBV5-1 and TRBJ2-7, reads KAGVTQTPRYLIKTRGQQVTLSCSPISGHRSVSWYQQTPGQGLQFLFEYFSETQRNKGNFPGRFSGRQFSNSRSEMNVSTLELGDSALYLCASSPGSGRVGYEQYFGPGTRLTVT.